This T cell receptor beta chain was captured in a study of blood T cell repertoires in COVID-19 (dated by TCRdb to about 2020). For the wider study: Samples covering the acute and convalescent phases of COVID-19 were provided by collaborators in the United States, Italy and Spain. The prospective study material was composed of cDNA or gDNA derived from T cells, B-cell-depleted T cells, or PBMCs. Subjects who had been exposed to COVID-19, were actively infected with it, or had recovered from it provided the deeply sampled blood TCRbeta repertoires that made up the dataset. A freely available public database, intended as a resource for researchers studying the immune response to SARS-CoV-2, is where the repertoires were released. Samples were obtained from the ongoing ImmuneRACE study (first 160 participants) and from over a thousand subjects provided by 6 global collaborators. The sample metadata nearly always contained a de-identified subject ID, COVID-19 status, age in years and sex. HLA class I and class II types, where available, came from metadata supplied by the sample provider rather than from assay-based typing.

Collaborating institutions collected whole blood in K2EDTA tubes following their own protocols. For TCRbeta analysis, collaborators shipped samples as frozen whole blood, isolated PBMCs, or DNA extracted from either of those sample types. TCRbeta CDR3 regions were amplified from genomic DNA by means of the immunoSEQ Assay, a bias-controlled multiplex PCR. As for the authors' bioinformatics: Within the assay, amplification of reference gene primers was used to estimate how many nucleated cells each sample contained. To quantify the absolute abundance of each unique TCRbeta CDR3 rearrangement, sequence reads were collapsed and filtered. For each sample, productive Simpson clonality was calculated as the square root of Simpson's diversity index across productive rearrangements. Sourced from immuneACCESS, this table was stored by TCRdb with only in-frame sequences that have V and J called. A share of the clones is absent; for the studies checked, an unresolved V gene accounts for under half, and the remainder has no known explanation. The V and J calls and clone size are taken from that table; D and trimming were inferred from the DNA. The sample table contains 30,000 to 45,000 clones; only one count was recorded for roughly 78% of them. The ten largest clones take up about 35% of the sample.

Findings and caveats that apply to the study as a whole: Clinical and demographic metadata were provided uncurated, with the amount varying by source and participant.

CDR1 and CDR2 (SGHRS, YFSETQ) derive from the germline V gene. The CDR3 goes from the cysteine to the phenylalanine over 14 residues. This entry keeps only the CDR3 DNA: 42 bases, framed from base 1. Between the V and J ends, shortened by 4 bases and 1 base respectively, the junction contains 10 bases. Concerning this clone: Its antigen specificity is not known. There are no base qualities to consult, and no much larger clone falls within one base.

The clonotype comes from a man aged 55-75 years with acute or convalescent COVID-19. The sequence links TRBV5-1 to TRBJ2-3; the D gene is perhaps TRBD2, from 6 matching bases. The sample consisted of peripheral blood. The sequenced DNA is TGCGCCAGCAGCGTGGGAGGCCGCACAGATACGCAGTATTTT. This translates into CASSVGGRTDTQYF.